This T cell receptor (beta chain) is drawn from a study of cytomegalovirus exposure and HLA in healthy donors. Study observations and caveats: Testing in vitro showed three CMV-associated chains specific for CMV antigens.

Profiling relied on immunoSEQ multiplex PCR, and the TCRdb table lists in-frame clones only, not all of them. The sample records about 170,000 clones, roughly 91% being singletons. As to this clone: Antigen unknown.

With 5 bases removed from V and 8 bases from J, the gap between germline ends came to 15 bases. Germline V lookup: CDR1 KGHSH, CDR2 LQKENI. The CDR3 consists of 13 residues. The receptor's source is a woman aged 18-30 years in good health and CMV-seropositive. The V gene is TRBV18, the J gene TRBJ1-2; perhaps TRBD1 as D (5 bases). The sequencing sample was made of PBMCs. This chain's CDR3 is CASSESGYPGYTF. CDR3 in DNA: TGTGCCAGCTCAGAATCAGGGTACCCCGGCTACACCTTC.